What follows describes a single T cell receptor (beta chain). Antigen unknown. This entry belongs to a study of T cell repertoires in cytomegalovirus infection. Overall study: Newly reported HLA-C-restricted and thoroughly characterized HLA-B-restricted CMV epitopes were employed.

The CDR3 extends over 16 amino acids. In germline, CDR1 is MNHEY, CDR2 SMNVEV (reference sequence). The germline V and J ends were trimmed by 6 bases and 5 bases, with 23 bases remaining between them. TCRdb used MiXCR to reprocess the reads, holding one entry per CDR3 protein. The sample consists of 700,000 to 900,000 distinct CDR3 sequences, under 35% of them appearing once. The chain employs TRBV27 and TRBJ2-7; possibly TRBD1 for D (7 bases). The TCR comes from a human donor in good health (CMV status not recorded). Some clones in this sample may be carry-over from other donors' samples. This specimen was cultured CD8+ T cells from PBMCs, taken from culture after CMV antigen stimulation. CDR3 loop: CASSPQRVTGTHEQYF. The CDR3 DNA is TGTGCCAGCAGCCCCCAGCGGGTGACAGGGACCCACGAGCAGTACTTC.